The following is a TCR beta chain sequence with its context. The data are from a study of T-cell reconstitution after alpha-beta-depleted transplantation in children. With 6 bases removed from V and 5 bases from J, the gap between germline ends came to 7 bases. CDR1 is SNHLY and CDR2 is FYNNEI in the germline V gene. The CDR3 totals 11 residues. Using unique molecular identifiers, the investigators prepared the TCRbeta library. Via MiXCR, TCRdb re-called the PCR reads, giving one row per CDR3 protein. The repertoire consists of about 360,000 distinct CDR3 sequences, with 13% occurring once and the leading ten covering over 3.5%.

The chain is built from TRBV2 and TRBJ1-1; D remains ambiguous. This TCR was recovered from a human donor who donated a stem cell graft to a child with Fanconi anemia. Sequencing was performed on PBMCs, taken from the stem cell graft. Here the CDR3 reads CASRGRTEAFF. The CDR3, as DNA: TGTGCCAGCAGGGGGAGAACTGAAGCTTTCTTT. Full variable domain (rest looked up from reference TRBV2 and TRBJ1-1): EPEVTQTPSHQVTQMGQEVILRCVPISNHLYFYWYRQILGQKVEFLVSFYNNEISEKSEIFDDQFSVERPDGSNFTLKIRSTKLEDSAMYFCASRGRTEAFFGQGTRLTVV.